A single sample gave rise to the 25 T cell receptor beta chains below, sequenced in a study of T cell responses to AZD1222 COVID-19 vaccine. Sequencing used immunoSEQ multiplex PCR; TCRdb keeps in-frame clones, though not all of them. The sample records some 60,000 clones, around 83% being singletons. The sequences come from peripheral blood, collected on day 0 of AZD1222 vaccination. The receptors originated from an adult in good health.

The rearrangement links TRBV7-9 to TRBJ2-1; 10 nucleotides line up with TRBD1. V dropped 6 bases and J dropped 8; count of bases not matched to a gene: 4. The CDR3 length is 13 residues. Germline V gene lookup returns CDR1 SEHNR and CDR2 FQNEAQ (reference sequence). CDR3 sequence: CASSPTGGDEQFF. The DNA for the CDR3 is TGTGCCAGCAGTCCGACAGGGGGCGATGAGCAGTTCTTC.

This clone was recorded once. The V call is TRBV11-2, the J call TRBJ2-1, with no clear D. The CDR3 length is 15 residues. V gave up 5 bases and J gave up 0 bases, with 11 bases separating them. Per germline, CDR1 SGHAT and CDR2 FQNNGV. CDR3 nucleotide sequence: TGTGCCAGCAGCCCGGACCGAAGCTCCTACAATGAGCAGTTCTTC. Residues: CASSPDRSSYNEQFF.

The CDR3 DNA reads as TGTGCCAGCAGTGAGGGACTAGCGGGAGATGAGCAGTTCTTC. Residues: CASSEGLAGDEQFF. This chain links TRBV25-1 with TRBJ2-1; 14 bases agree with TRBD2. Germline V CDR1 and CDR2: MGHDK, SYGVNS. The CDR3 is 14 residues long. The V gene end was trimmed by 3 bases and the J gene end by 8 bases; junction bases not matched to a gene: 0.

This clone has a single count. V and J are TRBV4-3 and TRBJ1-1, with D uncertain. Trimming took off 0 bases at V and 8 bases at J, with 16 bases between the two ends. There are 15 residues in the CDR3. CDR1 is LGHNA, CDR2 YSLEER, per germline. The CDR3 nucleotides read TGCGCCAGCAGCCAAGAAAACAGTTGGTATCCCGAAGCTTTCTTT. It translates to CASSQENSWYPEAFF.

V is TRBV7-6 and J is TRBJ1-1; D may be TRBD1 (5 bases). V shed 0 bases and J shed 1 base, with 12 bases lying between them. The V gene's germline CDR1 is SGHVS and CDR2 FNYEAQ. The CDR3 is 16 residues long. The CDR3 loop reads CASSLAWGRGNTEAFF. DNA of the CDR3: TGTGCCAGCAGCTTAGCCTGGGGACGGGGGAACACTGAAGCTTTCTTT. The full variable domain, its missing parts supplied by reference TRBV7-6 and TRBJ1-1, is GAGVSQSPRYKVTKRGQDVALRCDPISGHVSLYWYRQALGQGPEFLTYFNYEAQQDKSGLPNDRFSAERPEGSISTLTIQRTEQRDSAMYRCASSLAWGRGNTEAFFGQGTRLTVV.

The V and J genes are TRBV3-1 (or the pseudogene TRBV3-2) and TRBJ2-3; D perhaps matches TRBD2 (6 bases). Between the trimmed V and J ends, which lost 1 base and 5 bases, there was a span of 13 bases. The CDR3 sequence is 15 residues long. Germline CDR1 LGHDT, CDR2 YNNKEL (reference sequence). The DNA for the CDR3 is TGTGCCAGCAGCCAAGGGGAGGACCGCATAGATACGCAGTATTTT. As protein: CASSQGEDRIDTQYF.

The chain couples TRBV24-1 to TRBJ2-6; D is unresolved. Germline assignment: CDR1 KGHDR and CDR2 SFDVKD. This CDR3 region has 16 residues. V was pared by 4 bases and J by 0 bases, with 9 bases between. The CDR3 loop is CATSEEGSSGANVLTF. The CDR3 coding sequence is TGTGCCACCAGTGAAGAAGGAAGCTCTGGGGCCAACGTCCTGACTTTC.

V is TRBV19 and J is TRBJ1-1; D call uncertain. Trimming stripped 3 bases from V and 1 base from J, with 9 bases between. Germline CDR1 LNHDA, CDR2 SQIVND (reference sequence). The CDR3 is 14 amino acids. The CDR3 region has the DNA TGTGCCAGTAGTATCGATCCTACGAACACTGAAGCTTTCTTT. As protein: CASSIDPTNTEAFF.

V gene TRBV29-1 combines with J gene TRBJ1-2; unclear D gene. The CDR3 sequence is 12 residues long. V was shortened by 3 bases and J by 7 bases, with 12 bases between the two germline ends. The germline CDR1 and CDR2 sequences are SQVTM and ANQGSEA. The CDR3 here is CSVDPLTSGYTF. CDR3 sequence (DNA): TGCAGCGTTGACCCTCTTACAAGTGGCTACACCTTC.

The sample holds a few counts of this clone. V and J are TRBV6-5 and TRBJ1-2; no clear D. The CDR3 length is 16 residues. The germline V gene has CDR1 MNHEY and CDR2 SVGAGI. V was shortened by 0 bases and J by 5 bases, with 16 bases between the two germline ends. The chain's CDR3 is CASSYSSGYRFYGYTF. CDR3 sequence (DNA): TGTGCCAGCAGTTACTCGAGTGGGTACCGTTTTTATGGCTACACCTTC.

This sequence joins TRBV18 and TRBJ2-5; D is ambiguous. This CDR3 contains 13 residues. Germline V gene sequence: CDR1 KGHSH, CDR2 LQKENI. Trimming took 2 bases from V and 4 from J, leaving 8 bases between them. The CDR3 DNA follows: TGTGCCAGCTCACCAGGGGTAAGAGAGACCCAGTACTTC. Protein product: CASSPGVRETQYF.

The chain joins TRBV12-5 to TRBJ1-2; D unresolved. V was pared by 1 base and J by 4 bases, with 4 bases between. CDR3 length: 12 amino acids. Germline-derived CDR1 and CDR2 are LGHNT and FRNRAP. The CDR3 protein is CASGLETYGYTF. In DNA, the CDR3 is TGTGCTAGTGGTTTGGAGACCTATGGCTACACCTTC.

The chain is built from TRBV7-8 and TRBJ2-5; the match to TRBD1 covers 9 bases. CDR1 and CDR2 (germline): SGHVS, FQNEAQ. CDR3 length: 15 residues. Germline trimming cut 5 bases from V and 4 bases from J; bases unmatched to any gene: 8. As DNA, the CDR3 is TGTGCCAGCAGCGCAGGGACAGGGACTCTAGAGACCCAGTACTTC. Translating it yields CASSAGTGTLETQYF.

The CDR3 sequence is CASSEGQGTDTQYF. In nucleotides, the CDR3 is TGTGCCAGTAGTGAGGGACAGGGCACAGATACGCAGTATTTT. The genes are TRBV19 and TRBJ2-3; 8 nucleotides line up with TRBD1. Germline trimming cut 5 bases from V and 1 base from J; bases unmatched to any gene: 2. The CDR3 consists of 14 residues. Germline CDR1 reads LNHDA; CDR2 reads SQIVND (reference sequence).

This clone was seen only once. The chain uses TRBV5-1 and TRBJ2-2; 7 positions agree with TRBD2. The CDR3 extends over 15 amino acids. V gave up 0 bases and J gave up 4 bases; unmatched junction bases: 3. Germline values: CDR1 SGHRS, CDR2 YFSETQ. The CDR3 here is CASSLGRESTGELFF. Written as DNA, the CDR3 is TGCGCCAGCAGCTTGGGGCGGGAGAGCACCGGGGAGCTGTTTTTT.

This chain joins TRBV4-2 and TRBJ1-4, with TRBD1 matching over 7 bases. Unmatched junction bases numbered 7, after V lost 4 bases and J lost 5 bases. Germline V gives CDR1 LGHNA, CDR2 YNFKEQ. The CDR3 covers 15 residues. The CDR3 DNA follows: TGTGCCAGCAGCCCCTCCGGGACAGTGAATGAAAAACTGTTTTTT. It yields the protein CASSPSGTVNEKLFF.

The chain has TRBV19 and TRBJ2-5; D is perhaps TRBD1 (6 bases). The CDR3 has 14 amino acids. V was trimmed by 0 bases and J by 4 bases, leaving 9 bases between them. CDR1 and CDR2 from the germline V gene are LNHDA and SQIVND (reference sequence). CDR3: CASSIEVRGETQYF. In DNA, the CDR3 is TGTGCCAGTAGTATAGAGGTCAGGGGAGAGACCCAGTACTTC.

V and J are TRBV29-1 and TRBJ1-1, with D maybe TRBD1 (6 bases). The CDR3 contains 14 residues. Germline assignment: CDR1 SQVTM and CDR2 ANQGSEA. V lost 4 bases, J lost 5 bases, and 17 bases lay in between. The CDR3 coding sequence is TGCAGCGTTGGGGGGGCTCCTAATAGGACTGAAGCTTTCTTT. Protein: CSVGGAPNRTEAFF. The full variable domain, its missing parts supplied by reference TRBV29-1 and TRBJ1-1, is SAVISQKPSRDICQRGTSLTIQCQVDSQVTMMFWYRQQPGQSLTLIATANQGSEATYESGFVIDKFPISRPNLTFSTLTVSNMSPEDSSIYLCSVGGAPNRTEAFFGQGTRLTVV.

The rearrangement links TRBV28 to TRBJ1-2; 8 nucleotides match TRBD1. Per the germline V gene, CDR1 is MDHEN and CDR2 is SYDVKM. The CDR3 has 15 residues. The trim removed 5 bases at V and 5 bases at J, leaving 10 bases unmatched. The CDR3 loop reads CASSTPGQGGYGYTF. The DNA for the CDR3 is TGTGCCAGCAGTACCCCAGGACAGGGAGGGTATGGCTACACCTTC.

V usage is TRBV6-2 or TRBV6-3 and J usage is TRBJ1-1; TRBD1 matches 11 bases. Germline CDR1 is MNHEY and CDR2 is SVGEGT. J was trimmed by 4 bases and V by 5 bases; bases with no gene match: 12. CDR3 size: 17 residues. The CDR3 bases are TGTGCCAGCAGTGACTGGACAGGGGGCGCGTCGGGCACTGAAGCTTTCTTT. Protein: CASSDWTGGASGTEAFF.

CDR3 sequence (DNA): TGTGCCAGCAGGGGGACAGTTCGCCCCTCTGGCTACACCTTC. Protein: CASRGTVRPSGYTF. The genes are TRBV28 and TRBJ1-2; 7 bases align to TRBD1. The V gene end was trimmed by 6 bases and the J gene end by 7 bases; junction bases not matched to a gene: 11. Germline V gene data show CDR1 as MDHEN and CDR2 as SYDVKM. This CDR3 region has 14 residues.

The CDR3 coding sequence is TGTGCCAGCAGCGTGGATGGAGGGGATACTGAAGCTTTCTTT. Its translation is CASSVDGGDTEAFF. The rearrangement links TRBV9 to TRBJ1-1; the D gene is possibly TRBD1 (5 bases). V lost 2 bases and J 5 bases, leaving 13 bases between the germline ends. This CDR3 has 14 amino acids. Germline V gives CDR1 SGDLS, CDR2 YYNGEE.

The chain has TRBV28 and TRBJ1-5; 10 nucleotides line up with TRBD1. Germline CDR1 reads MDHEN; CDR2 reads SYDVKM. CDR3 length: 15 residues. V shed 5 bases and J 7 bases; nucleotides not matched to a gene: 8. CDR3 sequence: CASSKLTGGGQPQHF. As DNA, the CDR3 is TGTGCCAGCAGTAAATTGACAGGGGGCGGACAGCCCCAGCATTTT.

This clone was picked up one time. The CDR3 DNA sequence: TGCGCCAGCAGCACCTTAGCGGGAGGGCCCTACAATGAGCAGTTCTTC. Translated, it gives CASSTLAGGPYNEQFF. The gene calls are TRBV5-1 and TRBJ2-1; 11 bases agree with TRBD2. CDR1 and CDR2 (germline): SGHRS, YFSETQ. This CDR3 region has 16 residues. The trim removed 4 bases at V and 2 bases at J, leaving 5 bases unmatched.

This clone was counted only a few times. V and J are TRBV6-2 or TRBV6-3 and TRBJ1-5, with 8 bases identical to TRBD1. Germline-derived CDR1 and CDR2 are MNHEY and SVGEGT. V shed 5 bases and J 2 bases; nucleotides not matched to a gene: 11. The CDR3 contains 17 residues. DNA for the CDR3: TGTGCCAGCAGTGATCCGGGATTGACAGGGGGCAATCAGCCCCAGCATTTT. This encodes CASSDPGLTGGNQPQHF.